This TCR beta chain was captured in a study of vaccination and CD4 T cells after COVID-19. Study-wide background: Each control was exposed to a CEFX pool, an HIV-1 Nef pool, or no peptide at all. Overall study findings and caveats: Relatively few convalescent patients were studied, without early post-infection timepoints.

Cultured CD4+ T-cell DNA underwent Oncomine TCR Beta short-read sequencing. It was cultured CD4+ T cells from which genomic DNA was extracted. MiXCR was run by TCRdb on the PCR reads, yielding one entry per CDR3 protein. The table lists about 9,700 distinct CDR3 sequences, around 49% of them singletons. The CDR3 spans 13 residues. Germline assignment: CDR1 SGHRS and CDR2 YFSETQ. V lost 0 bases and J 6 bases, leaving 6 bases between the germline ends. Treatment: approximately nine-day PBMC culture with coronavirus spike peptide pools or control peptides (ViraFEST assay). To note about this clonotype: Its target is not known.

The chain employs TRBV5-1 and TRBJ2-2; D is unresolved. The sequenced material came from CD4+ T cells from blood, cultured in vitro. This sequence originates from a human donor who had recovered from COVID-19. As DNA, the CDR3 is TGCGCCAGCAGCTTGGACCTACCCGGGGAGCTGTTTTTT. This encodes CASSLDLPGELFF.